A selection of T cell receptor beta chains follows, all from one sample in a study of T cells after posttransplantation cyclophosphamide. Clones were sequenced by immunoSEQ multiplex PCR, and TCRdb holds only the in-frame ones, with some missing. This sample has 30,000 to 50,000 clones, each found more than once. The sequenced sample was PBMCs. Receptors originate from a woman between 50 and 59 years old in good health and a related stem cell transplant donor. Both conserved end residues are part of each CDR3. The D gene is left open where the match is weak. For some rows the clone size is stated as once, few or many, or as a class when expanded; others skip it.

length: 15
D: TRBD2
J: TRBJ2-7
size: few
V: TRBV7-3
CDR3: CASSRGGGTPYEQYF
DNA: TGTGCCAGCAGCCGGGGCGGGGGGACTCCCTACGAGCAGTACTTC

length: 14
D: TRBD1
J: TRBJ1-2
size: many
V: TRBV7-9
CDR3: CASDPGQVLNGYTF
DNA: TGTGCCAGCGACCCAGGACAGGTTTTAAACGGCTACACCTTC

length: 15
D: .
J: TRBJ1-5
size: many
V: TRBV5-1
CDR3: CASSLGRGSNQPQHF
DNA: TGCGCCAGCAGCTTGGGGCGGGGTAGCAATCAGCCCCAGCATTTT

length: 15
D: TRBD1
J: TRBJ1-2
size: many
V: TRBV6-6
CDR3: CACWDRARANYGYTF
DNA: TGTGCCTGCTGGGACAGAGCAAGAGCTAACTATGGCTACACCTTC

length: 13
D: .
J: TRBJ1-2
size: many
V: TRBV6-6
CDR3: CASSSTGSYGYTF
DNA: TGTGCCAGCAGTTCTACAGGGTCCTATGGCTACACCTTC

length: 16
D: TRBD1
J: TRBJ2-2
size: many
V: TRBV9
CDR3: CASSSNRGANTGELFF
DNA: TGTGCCAGCAGCTCCAACAGGGGGGCGAACACCGGGGAGCTGTTTTTT

length: 14
D: .
J: TRBJ2-7
size: many
V: TRBV28
CDR3: CASSLGGGLYEQYF
DNA: TGTGCCAGCAGTTTAGGCGGTGGTTTGTACGAGCAGTACTTC

length: 16
D: TRBD1
J: TRBJ2-5
size: many
V: TRBV2
CDR3: CASAGRLAGGQETQYF
DNA: TGTGCCAGCGCTGGAAGACTCGCAGGGGGCCAAGAGACCCAGTACTTC

length: 14
D: TRBD2
J: TRBJ2-3
size: many
V: TRBV19
CDR3: CASKERGSTDTQYF
DNA: TGTGCCAGTAAGGAGCGGGGTAGCACAGATACGCAGTATTTT

length: 13
D: .
J: TRBJ1-2
size: many
V: TRBV2
CDR3: CASSEAVAYGYTF
DNA: TGTGCCAGCAGTGAAGCGGTAGCTTATGGCTACACCTTC

length: 14
D: .
J: TRBJ1-1
size: .
V: TRBV19
CDR3: CASSIQAQNTEAFF
DNA: TGTGCCAGTAGTATCCAGGCCCAGAACACCGAAGCTTTCTTT

length: 16
D: .
J: TRBJ1-2
size: few
V: TRBV28
CDR3: CASSPGGTYGIRGYTF
DNA: TGTGCCAGCAGTCCTGGAGGGACCTATGGTATACGGGGCTACACCTTC

length: 15
D: .
J: TRBJ2-7
size: many
V: TRBV2
CDR3: CASSEKGGTSYEQYF
DNA: TGTGCCAGCAGTGAAAAAGGCGGCACCTCCTACGAGCAGTACTTC

length: 14
D: TRBD1
J: TRBJ1-5
size: many
V: TRBV7-2
CDR3: CASSLYRGEQPQHF
DNA: TGTGCCAGCAGCTTATACAGGGGAGAGCAGCCCCAGCATTTT

length: 15
D: TRBD2
J: TRBJ2-3
size: many
V: TRBV2
CDR3: CASKPSGTSTDTQYF
DNA: TGTGCCAGCAAACCTAGCGGGACTAGCACAGATACGCAGTATTTT

length: 16
D: .
J: TRBJ2-3
size: many
V: TRBV5-1
CDR3: CASSLLRGMRTDTQYF
DNA: TGCGCCAGCAGCTTGTTAAGAGGGATGAGGACAGATACGCAGTATTTT

length: 12
D: .
J: TRBJ2-7
size: many
V: TRBV30
CDR3: CAWSVRTSFLYF
DNA: TGTGCCTGGAGTGTACGGACTTCCTTTCTGTACTTC

length: 14
D: .
J: TRBJ1-2
size: many
V: TRBV27
CDR3: CASRAQGGHYGYTF
DNA: TGTGCCAGCAGGGCCCAGGGAGGGCACTATGGCTACACCTTC

length: 16
D: TRBD1
J: TRBJ2-5
size: many
V: TRBV28
CDR3: CASSPLGTGPQETQYF
DNA: TGTGCCAGCAGCCCCTTAGGGACAGGGCCACAAGAGACCCAGTACTTC

length: 16
D: TRBD2
J: TRBJ2-5
size: .
V: TRBV19
CDR3: CASSLGTSGDQETQYF
DNA: TGTGCCAGTAGTCTGGGGACTAGCGGAGACCAAGAGACCCAGTACTTC

length: 15
D: TRBD1
J: TRBJ1-5
size: many
V: TRBV28
CDR3: CASSPWTGGGQPQHF
DNA: TGTGCCAGCAGTCCGTGGACAGGGGGCGGTCAGCCCCAGCATTTT

length: 15
D: TRBD2
J: TRBJ2-1
size: many
V: TRBV14
CDR3: CASSDLAGVYNEQFF
DNA: TGTGCCAGCAGCGACCTAGCGGGGGTATACAATGAGCAGTTCTTC

length: 13
D: .
J: TRBJ2-4
size: many
V: TRBV9
CDR3: CASSPGEGDIQYF
DNA: TGTGCCAGCAGCCCGGGGGAGGGGGACATTCAGTACTTC

length: 15
D: TRBD2
J: TRBJ2-3
size: many
V: TRBV5-1
CDR3: CASSTSGDSTDTQYF
DNA: TGCGCCAGCTCGACTAGCGGGGACTCCACAGATACGCAGTATTTT

length: 15
D: .
J: TRBJ2-2
size: many
V: TRBV4-1
CDR3: CASSQAGLNTGELFF
DNA: TGCGCCAGCAGCCAAGCGGGACTTAACACCGGGGAGCTGTTTTTT

length: 14
D: TRBD1
J: TRBJ1-1
size: many
V: TRBV15
CDR3: CATSRDGQGGEAFF
DNA: TGTGCCACCAGCAGAGATGGCCAGGGGGGTGAAGCTTTCTTT

length: 12
D: .
J: TRBJ2-3
size: many
V: TRBV7-2
CDR3: CASSLYSDTQYF
DNA: TGTGCCAGCAGCTTGTATTCGGATACGCAGTATTTT

length: 15
D: TRBD1
J: TRBJ1-2
size: many
V: TRBV14
CDR3: CASSHSGQGRYGYTF
DNA: TGTGCCAGCAGCCATTCGGGACAGGGGAGATATGGCTACACCTTC

length: 16
D: .
J: TRBJ1-4
size: many
V: TRBV5-4
CDR3: CASSPSLQGTNEKLFF
DNA: TGTGCCAGCAGCCCATCCCTTCAGGGTACTAATGAAAAACTGTTTTTT

length: 14
D: .
J: TRBJ2-2
size: many
V: TRBV29-1
CDR3: CSVRTGGGTGELFF
DNA: TGCAGCGTCCGCACAGGGGGGGGGACCGGGGAGCTGTTTTTT

length: 15
D: .
J: TRBJ2-7
size: many
V: TRBV19
CDR3: CASSLSRDTSYEQYF
DNA: TGTGCCAGTAGTCTTTCCCGGGACACCTCCTACGAGCAGTACTTC

length: 15
D: TRBD1
J: TRBJ1-3
size: few
V: TRBV6-1
CDR3: CASRKDRGSGNTIYF
DNA: TGTGCCAGCAGGAAAGACAGGGGCTCTGGAAACACCATATATTTT

length: 15
D: TRBD1
J: TRBJ2-1
size: many
V: TRBV6-5
CDR3: CASIRSWTGRDEQFF
DNA: TGTGCCAGCATCCGCTCCTGGACAGGCCGCGATGAGCAGTTCTTC

length: 15
D: .
J: TRBJ1-1
size: many
V: TRBV4-1
CDR3: CASSQDHRANTEAFF
DNA: TGCGCCAGCAGCCAAGATCACAGGGCGAACACTGAAGCTTTCTTT

length: 15
D: .
J: TRBJ2-7
size: many
V: TRBV4-1
CDR3: CASSLLGQNSYEQYF
DNA: TGCGCCAGCAGCCTGCTTGGACAGAACTCCTACGAGCAGTACTTC

length: 16
D: TRBD2
J: TRBJ2-3
size: many
V: TRBV13
CDR3: CASSLGIAGYTDTQYF
DNA: TGTGCCAGCAGCTTAGGGATAGCGGGGTACACAGATACGCAGTATTTT

length: 14
D: .
J: TRBJ2-7
size: many
V: TRBV9
CDR3: CASSPGGYPSEQYF
DNA: TGTGCCAGCAGCCCTGGGGGCTACCCCTCCGAGCAGTACTTC

length: 15
D: TRBD2
J: TRBJ2-1
size: many
V: TRBV6-5
CDR3: CASTELAGGRNEQFF
DNA: TGTGCCAGCACAGAACTAGCGGGGGGGCGAAATGAGCAGTTCTTC

length: 15
D: .
J: TRBJ2-2
size: .
V: TRBV28
CDR3: CASSSYGTSTGELFF
DNA: TGTGCCAGCAGTTCTTACGGGACATCCACCGGGGAGCTGTTTTTT

length: 17
D: .
J: TRBJ1-3
size: .
V: TRBV30
CDR3: CAWSSRSPRHSGNTIYF
DNA: TGTGCCTGGAGTTCCCGATCTCCCAGACACTCTGGAAACACCATATATTTT

length: 14
D: .
J: TRBJ2-2
size: many
V: TRBV11-2
CDR3: CASSSTQGIGELFF
DNA: TGTGCCAGCAGCTCAACCCAGGGGATCGGGGAGCTGTTTTTT

length: 13
D: TRBD2
J: TRBJ2-3
size: .
V: TRBV2
CDR3: CATSGRATDTQYF
DNA: TGTGCCACCTCAGGGAGGGCCACAGATACGCAGTATTTT

length: 16
D: .
J: TRBJ2-3
size: many
V: TRBV5-4
CDR3: CASRPSGGHSTDTQYF
DNA: TGTGCCAGCAGACCCTCGGGCGGGCACAGCACAGATACGCAGTATTTT